A selection of T cell receptor beta chains follows, all from one sample in a study of blood T cell repertoires in COVID-19. TCRdb's copy holds only in-frame clones and misses some; the assay was immunoSEQ multiplex PCR. This table has some 370,000 clones, around 90% appearing once. The sample consisted of peripheral blood. Receptor source: a man aged 18 to 30 with active or convalescent COVID-19. CDR3s include the opening cysteine and the closing phenylalanine or tryptophan. A D gene is named only where the DNA matches it firmly. For some rows the clone size is stated as once, few or many, or as a class when expanded; others skip it.

>.|TRBJ2-5|.|TRBV5-1
CASSLSGVRETQYF
TGCGCCAGCAGCTTATCAGGGGTTCGAGAGACCCAGTACTTC
>.|TRBJ2-5|.|TRBV28
CASSLGEGVETQYF
TGTGCCAGCAGTTTAGGGGAGGGGGTCGAGACCCAGTACTTC
>.|TRBJ2-7|.|TRBV19
CASSYSGREQYF
TGTGCCAGTAGTTACTCAGGGCGGGAGCAGTACTTC
>TRBD2|TRBJ2-5|.|TRBV7-2
CASSISGRAETQYF
TGTGCCAGCAGCATAAGCGGGAGGGCTGAGACCCAGTACTTC
>.|TRBJ2-7|.|TRBV28
CASSPPSGPSYEQYF
TGTGCCAGCAGCCCACCAAGTGGGCCTTCCTACGAGCAGTACTTC
>TRBD2|TRBJ2-2|.|TRBV10-1
CAGRLASTGELFF
TGCGCCGGTAGACTAGCTAGCACCGGGGAGCTGTTTTTT
>.|TRBJ2-7|once|TRBV5-6
CASSGRATGEQYF
TGTGCCAGCAGCGGGAGAGCGACGGGCGAGCAGTACTTC
>.|TRBJ2-1|.|TRBV7-6
CASSLPLDRPSNEQFF
TGTGCCAGCAGCTTACCGCTAGACAGACCAAGCAATGAGCAGTTCTTC
>TRBD1|TRBJ1-5|.|TRBV10-1
CASRGTGGYSNQPQHF
TGCGCCAGCAGAGGGACAGGGGGCTACAGCAATCAGCCCCAGCATTTT
>TRBD1|TRBJ1-1|.|TRBV7-8
CASRVRGQGTEAFF
TGTGCCAGCAGAGTAAGGGGGCAGGGCACTGAAGCTTTCTTT
>.|TRBJ2-3|.|TRBV11-2
CASSFDRGAGPTDTQYF
TGTGCCAGCAGCTTCGATCGGGGTGCGGGCCCCACAGATACGCAGTATTTT
>.|TRBJ1-2|.|TRBV12-3/TRBV12-4
CASSLGGDYGYTF
TGTGCCAGCAGTTTAGGGGGAGACTATGGCTACACCTTC
>TRBD1|TRBJ2-7|.|TRBV4-3
CASSQDFGTAAYEQYF
TGCGCCAGCAGCCAAGATTTCGGGACAGCAGCCTACGAGCAGTACTTC
>TRBD2|TRBJ2-2|.|TRBV4-3
CASSSGGATGELFF
TGCGCCAGCAGTAGCGGGGGGGCCACCGGGGAGCTGTTTTTT
>TRBD2|TRBJ2-5|.|TRBV5-1
CASSLGAGTTQETQYF
TGCGCCAGCAGCTTGGGGGCGGGGACTACCCAAGAGACCCAGTACTTC
>TRBD1|TRBJ2-1|few|TRBV7-2
CASSSWDSSYNEQFF
TGTGCCAGCAGTTCATGGGACAGCTCCTACAATGAGCAGTTCTTC
>TRBD1|TRBJ1-5|.|TRBV6-5
CACSFRRGLGDQPQHF
TGTGCCTGCAGTTTTAGAAGGGGGCTAGGGGATCAGCCCCAGCATTTT
>TRBD1|TRBJ1-2|.|TRBV28
CASDRGVGYTF
TGTGCCAGCGACAGGGGAGTTGGCTACACCTTC
>.|TRBJ2-1|.|TRBV11-1
CASSFVWGAGNEQFF
TGTGCCAGCAGCTTTGTATGGGGCGCAGGCAATGAGCAGTTCTTC
>TRBD2|TRBJ2-3|once|TRBV11-3
CASSSGTRGTDTQYF
TGTGCCAGCAGCTCCGGGACTAGAGGGACAGATACGCAGTATTTT
>.|TRBJ1-3|.|TRBV5-4
CASSSGISGNTIYF
TGTGCCAGCAGCTCGGGTATTTCTGGAAACACCATATATTTT
>.|TRBJ2-7|.|TRBV25-1
CASSSTRGDSYSYEQYF
TGTGCCAGCAGTTCGACTAGGGGGGACAGCTACTCCTACGAGCAGTACTTC
>TRBD2|TRBJ2-1|.|TRBV3-1/TRBV3-2
CASSQELAGIGNEQFF
TGTGCCAGCAGCCAAGAGCTAGCGGGAATAGGGAATGAGCAGTTCTTC
>TRBD1|TRBJ2-3|.|TRBV28
CASRPLDRAQDTQYF
TGTGCCAGCAGACCACTCGACAGGGCCCAAGATACGCAGTATTTT
>TRBD1|TRBJ1-1|.|TRBV6-5
CASSPRGTGNTEAFF
TGTGCCAGCAGTCCTAGGGGGACAGGGAACACTGAAGCTTTCTTT
>.|TRBJ2-5|.|TRBV5-1
CASSLELGLGRETQYF
TGCGCCAGCAGCTTGGAACTGGGACTCGGACGAGAGACCCAGTACTTC
>.|TRBJ1-2|.|TRBV24-1
CATSDSGGIYGYTF
TGTGCCACCAGTGATTCCGGGGGGATCTATGGCTACACCTTC
>TRBD1|TRBJ1-1|.|TRBV28
CASRSGTGGNTEAFF
TGTGCCAGCAGATCAGGGACAGGGGGGAACACTGAAGCTTTCTTT
>.|TRBJ1-5|.|TRBV7-6
CASSLDPGPDQPQHF
TGTGCCAGCAGCTTAGACCCAGGGCCGGACCAGCCCCAGCATTTT
>.|TRBJ2-1|.|TRBV11-1
CASSLGRENEQFF
TGTGCCAGCAGCTTAGGCAGGGAAAATGAGCAGTTCTTC
>TRBD1|TRBJ2-7|few|TRBV6-5
CASSYSKGQGAHEQYF
TGTGCCAGCAGTTACTCTAAAGGACAGGGGGCCCACGAGCAGTACTTC
>TRBD1|TRBJ2-1|.|TRBV5-1
CASSQSRDSYNEQFF
TGCGCCAGCAGCCAATCGAGGGACAGTTACAATGAGCAGTTCTTC
>.|TRBJ1-5|.|TRBV19
CASSMGRGWDQPQHF
TGTGCCAGTAGTATGGGCAGGGGATGGGATCAGCCCCAGCATTTT
>.|TRBJ2-2|.|TRBV5-6
CASSSYRDNTYTGELFF
TGTGCCAGCAGCTCGTACCGGGACAACACGTACACCGGGGAGCTGTTTTTT
>.|TRBJ1-1|once|TRBV9
CASSARGWGEAFF
TGTGCCAGCAGCGCTAGAGGGTGGGGTGAAGCTTTCTTT
>TRBD1|TRBJ2-7|.|TRBV6-5
CASDRVSYEQYF
TGTGCCAGCGACAGGGTATCCTACGAGCAGTACTTC
>TRBD1|TRBJ2-7|once|TRBV27
CASSLSDRGQSRQYF
TGTGCCAGCAGTTTATCAGACCGGGGACAGTCGAGGCAGTACTTC
>TRBD1|TRBJ2-7|.|TRBV19
CASSIWQGAGEQYF
TGTGCCAGTAGTATTTGGCAGGGGGCTGGTGAGCAGTACTTC
>.|TRBJ2-7|.|TRBV4-3
CASSQDRSGGSGYEQYF
TGCGCCAGCAGCCAAGATCGATCTGGGGGTAGCGGCTACGAGCAGTACTTC
>.|TRBJ1-2|.|TRBV5-6
CASSLAAGPRYYGYTF
TGTGCCAGCAGCTTGGCGGCAGGTCCCCGATATTATGGCTACACCTTC
>.|TRBJ2-7|once|TRBV3-1/TRBV3-2
CASSQVSQIRYEQYF
TGTGCCAGCAGCCAAGTATCGCAAATTCGGTACGAGCAGTACTTC
>TRBD1|TRBJ2-6|.|TRBV5-1
CASSLLRDRVLMSITSGANVLTF
TGCGCCAGCAGCTTGTTGCGGGACAGGGTACTAATGTCTATTACCTCTGGGGCCAACGTGCTGACTTTC
>TRBD1|TRBJ2-7|.|TRBV27
CASRQGAEQYF
TGTGCCAGCAGACAGGGGGCCGAGCAGTACTTC
>TRBD1|TRBJ1-2|once|TRBV5-6
CASSLGYNRGPNYGYTF
TGTGCCAGCAGCTTAGGATATAACAGGGGGCCTAACTATGGCTACACCTTC
>TRBD1|TRBJ2-2|.|TRBV19
CASSTIDRAGELFF
TGTGCCAGTAGTACCATCGACAGGGCCGGGGAGCTGTTTTTT
>TRBD2|TRBJ2-3|.|TRBV11-3
CASSASSAGATDTQYF
TGTGCCAGCAGCGCCTCCTCAGCGGGAGCGACAGATACGCAGTATTTT
>TRBD1|TRBJ1-2|.|TRBV29-1
CSVDSGTEGYTF
TGCAGCGTTGATTCAGGGACAGAGGGCTACACCTTC
>.|TRBJ2-3|.|TRBV7-6
CASSPRSGTDTQYF
TGTGCCAGCAGCCCCCGATCCGGGACAGATACGCAGTATTTT